This TCR beta chain was recorded in a study of beta chain features in type 1 diabetes. Across the whole study: Cell yields, gender and age were similar in healthy donors and patients. Sorted cells from all samples, numbering over 85,000,000, were examined.

Overall study results and limits: Researchers cautioned that cDNA sequencing could over-represent cells with high TCR expression. There were fewer insertions and more deletions at the VDJ junctions of type 1 diabetes patients.

The investigators reverse transcribed all of the isolated RNA, so they sequenced expressed TCRB transcripts. Assay used: immunoSEQ multiplex PCR; TCRdb lists only in-frame clones, some missing. The sample records some 200,000 clones, roughly a tenth being singletons. Points on this clone: Its antigen remains unknown.

Germline assignment: CDR1 SGHTA and CDR2 FQGNSA. The CDR3 consists of 14 residues. Unmatched junction bases numbered 7, after V lost 4 bases and J lost 6 bases. This TCR came from a man younger than 35 in good health. The sample taken for sequencing was central memory CD4+ T cells from blood. J is TRBJ2-7 and V is TRBV7-2; 9 nucleotides match TRBD1. CDR3 amino acids: CASSSKGQGREQYF. In DNA form, the CDR3 reads TGTGCCAGCAGCTCCAAGGGACAGGGCCGCGAGCAGTACTTC.